The entry below describes one T cell receptor beta chain. The antigen remains undetermined. This record belongs to a study of T cells in Graves' hyperthyroidism and ophthalmopathy. Germline-derived CDR1 and CDR2 are MNHNS and SASEGT. V was trimmed by 5 bases and J by 0 bases, leaving 11 bases between them. The CDR3 has 14 residues. The study, taken as a whole, reports: Progression to ophthalmopathy was predicted a median of approximately 6.4 months early.

The study excluded patients with uncontrolled infection, other autoimmune disease, pregnancy or lactation. The authors took PBMCs from 10 ml fresh peripheral blood. There were TCR beta CDR3 regions amplified from RNA transcripts. First-round RT-PCR with HTBI primers amplified the TCR CDR3 region. TCRdb called the multiplex PCR reads again in MiXCR, with one record for every CDR3 protein. The sample has 340,000 or so distinct CDR3 sequences; around a fifth are singletons. This clonotype originated in a woman between 50 and 59 years old with Graves' hyperthyroidism. The sequencing sample was made of blood. V is TRBV6-1 and J is TRBJ2-7; D is unclear. The CDR3 nucleotides read TGTGCCAGCAGTTCCCACTTTAGCTCCTACGAGCAGTACTTC. Its protein is CASSSHFSSYEQYF.